These 8 T cell receptor beta chains share one sample of origin, sequenced in a study of blood T cell repertoires in COVID-19. The data were produced by immunoSEQ multiplex PCR, yet TCRdb's version contains in-frame clones alone and is incomplete. The sample includes about 170,000 clones, 90% to 95% of them seen just once. The sample was peripheral blood. The receptors were sampled from a man aged 50-60 years with acute or convalescent COVID-19.

The chain links TRBV6-5 to TRBJ1-3; a weak D match, TRBD1 (5 bases). Germline CDR1 MNHEY, CDR2 SVGAGI. V was trimmed by 6 bases and J by 0 bases, leaving 12 bases between them. This CDR3 comprises 15 residues. CDR3 DNA: TGTGCCAGCAGGCCCGACAGAATCTCTGGAAACACCATATATTTT. Translated, it gives CASRPDRISGNTIYF.

CDR3 DNA: TGTGCCACCAGTGATTGGGGGGGGCAAGACAATGAGCAGTTCTTC. This translates into CATSDWGGQDNEQFF. The V and J genes are TRBV24-1 and TRBJ2-1; possibly TRBD2 for D (7 bases). Looked up from germline, CDR1 is KGHDR and CDR2 is SFDVKD. This CDR3 has 15 amino acids. V was pared by 2 bases and J by 5 bases, with 12 bases between.

V gene TRBV2 combines with J gene TRBJ2-7; 7 positions agree with TRBD1. The germline gives CDR1 SNHLY, CDR2 FYNNEI. This CDR3 is 15 amino acids long. The trim removed 4 bases at V and 2 bases at J, leaving 8 bases unmatched. As DNA, the CDR3 is TGTGCCAGCAGTGGGATGAGGACAGGAGCCTACGAGCAGTACTTC. The encoded protein is CASSGMRTGAYEQYF.

The genes are TRBV2 and TRBJ2-3, with TRBD2 as a possible D gene (7 bases). Germline values: CDR1 SNHLY, CDR2 FYNNEI. This CDR3 has 15 amino acids. V lost 3 bases, J lost 4 bases, and 14 bases lay in between. CDR3 sequence: CASSDHGGLADTQYF. The CDR3 coding sequence is TGTGCCAGCAGTGATCACGGGGGGCTCGCAGATACGCAGTATTTT.

The V call is TRBV19, the J call TRBJ2-7; 7 positions match TRBD2. The CDR3 runs 14 residues. The V and J ends lost 1 base and 3 bases, in that order; junction bases with no gene match: 3. Germline V gene sequence: CDR1 LNHDA, CDR2 SQIVND (reference sequence). CDR3: CASSIAGLRYEQYF. DNA for the CDR3: TGTGCCAGTAGTATAGCGGGACTACGCTACGAGCAGTACTTC.

This clone occurred once. The V call is TRBV5-4, the J call TRBJ2-7, with 10 bases matching TRBD1. This CDR3 spans 15 amino acids. The V segment lost 3 bases and the J segment 6 bases; nucleotides outside the gene matches: 9. Germline loops: CDR1 SGHNT, CDR2 YYREEE (reference sequence). This CDR3 is CASSSPDRGGLEQYF. The CDR3 DNA follows: TGTGCCAGCAGCTCGCCGGACAGGGGGGGTCTCGAGCAGTACTTC.

V and J are TRBV19 and TRBJ2-2, with 12 nucleotides matching TRBD2. V lost 4 bases to trimming and J lost 7 bases; unmatched junction nucleotides: 4. The CDR3 is made up of 15 amino acids. Per the germline V gene, CDR1 is LNHDA and CDR2 is SQIVND (reference sequence). The CDR3 protein is CASSTTSGGNGELFF. In nucleotides, the CDR3 is TGTGCCAGTAGTACCACTAGCGGGGGGAACGGGGAGCTGTTTTTT.

The gene calls are TRBV19 and TRBJ2-1; 8 bases align to TRBD1. V lost 6 bases and J lost 5; bases outside the gene matches: 9. This CDR3 spans 15 amino acids. Per the germline V gene, CDR1 is LNHDA and CDR2 is SQIVND (reference sequence). CDR3 DNA: TGTGCCAGTAGCAGCCGGACAGGGAGGAACAATGAGCAGTTCTTC. It translates to CASSSRTGRNNEQFF.